This T cell receptor (beta chain) appears in the sequencing data of a study of CD8 T cells in ankylosing spondylitis. Study results and caveats: What appeared characteristic of ankylosing spondylitis blood was a TCR beta motif of seven to nine highly homologous variants.

TCRdb recomputed calls from the 5' RACE reads with MiXCR, one row per CDR3 protein. The repertoire has 650,000 to 800,000 distinct CDR3 sequences, around 20% of them found once; the top ten carry 15% to 20%. This clonotype has a handful of counts. Antigen specificity is unknown. Germline CDR1 SNHLY, CDR2 FYNNEI. V lost 2 bases to trimming and J lost 5 bases; unmatched junction nucleotides: 8. The CDR3 runs to 15 residues. This sequence originates from a male donor with ankylosing spondylitis. The rearrangement joins TRBV2 to TRBJ2-7, with 8 bases aligning to TRBD1. The sample comprised blood, either unsorted or a sorted T cell fraction (not recorded which). The CDR3: CASSETGGHQDEQYF. CDR3 bases: TGTGCCAGCAGTGAAACAGGGGGTCACCAGGACGAGCAGTACTTC.